These 28 T cell receptor beta chains came from one sample sequenced in a study of OX40 agonist ivuxolimab in advanced cancers. The repertoire was sequenced with immunoSEQ multiplex PCR; TCRdb's copy has only in-frame clones and lacks some. This table has 95,000 to 100,000 clones, 85% to 95% appearing once. This material consisted of CD4+ or CD8+ T cells sorted from blood, taken in a trial of the OX40 agonist ivuxolimab. All receptors derive from an adult with an advanced solid tumor such as melanoma, head and neck, liver or kidney cancer.

The chain has TRBV5-4 and TRBJ2-3; D gene uncertain. Germline V gives CDR1 SGHNT, CDR2 YYREEE (reference sequence). Trimming pared 3 bases from V and 0 bases from J, leaving 5 bases between. This CDR3 is built from 13 residues. CDR3 nucleotide sequence: TGTGCCAGCAGCTCGGAGAGCACAGATACGCAGTATTTT. Protein sequence: CASSSESTDTQYF.

This clone was seen just once. V usage is TRBV30 and J usage is TRBJ1-1; no clear D. The length of the CDR3 is 15 residues. V lost 1 base to trimming and J lost 0 bases, with 12 bases between them. In germline, CDR1 is GTSNPN, CDR2 SVGIG (reference sequence). CDR3 amino acids: CAWSDPGGLNTEAFF. The DNA for the CDR3 is TGTGCCTGGAGTGACCCGGGAGGGTTGAACACTGAAGCTTTCTTT.

The chain links TRBV7-3 to TRBJ1-6; possible D gene TRBD1, 5 bases. In germline, CDR1 is SGHTA, CDR2 FQGTGA. CDR3 length equals 13 residues. Trimming stripped 5 bases from V and 9 bases from J, with 11 bases between. The CDR3 sequence is CASSPGTGSPLHF. The CDR3 nucleotides read TGTGCCAGCAGCCCCGGGACCGGTTCACCCCTCCACTTT.

This sequence joins TRBV28 and TRBJ1-5; D uncertain. V lost 6 bases and J lost 1, with 13 bases in between. Germline loops: CDR1 MDHEN, CDR2 SYDVKM. The CDR3 spans 15 residues. This CDR3 reads CASRGGGRSNQPQHF. CDR3 nucleotide sequence: TGTGCCAGCAGGGGTGGAGGTAGGAGCAATCAGCCCCAGCATTTT. Using reference TRBV28 and TRBJ1-5 for the parts outside the CDR3, the full variable domain is DVKVTQSSRYLVKRTGEKVFLECVQDMDHENMFWYRQDPGLGLRLIYFSYDVKMKEKGDIPEGYSVSREKKERFSLILESASTNQTSMYLCASRGGGRSNQPQHFGDGTRLSIL.

The gene calls are TRBV18 and TRBJ2-1; D is ambiguous. CDR3 length: 14 amino acids. V lost 3 bases to trimming and J lost 7 bases, with 13 bases between them. CDR1 KGHSH and CDR2 LQKENI come from the germline V gene. CDR3 loop: CASSPVNADNEQFF. CDR3 sequence (DNA): TGTGCCAGCTCACCGGTCAATGCAGATAATGAGCAGTTCTTC.

The chain links TRBV18 to TRBJ2-1, with unresolved D. In germline, CDR1 is KGHSH, CDR2 LQKENI. V was trimmed by 3 bases and J by 5 bases, leaving 14 bases between them. The CDR3 is made up of 15 amino acids. The DNA for the CDR3 is TGTGCCAGCTCACCCTCATGGCTAACCGACAATGAGCAGTTCTTC. It is translated as CASSPSWLTDNEQFF.

The chain combines TRBV6-6 with TRBJ1-2; D is possibly TRBD1 (6 bases). In germline, CDR1 is MNHNY, CDR2 SVGAGI (reference sequence). The CDR3 totals 13 residues. V was shortened by 8 bases and J by 5 bases, with 15 bases between the two germline ends. CDR3 DNA: TGTGCCAGCGGGGGCAGCGGGAGATATGGCTACACCTTC. It is translated as CASGGSGRYGYTF.

This clone was observed a few times. V and J are TRBV4-3 and TRBJ1-6; no clear D gene. The CDR3 has 18 amino acids. The germline V gene has CDR1 LGHNA and CDR2 YSLEER. V lost 4 bases to trimming and J lost 5 bases, with 21 bases between them. This chain's CDR3 is CASSRGALEFGDNSPLHF. CDR3 DNA sequence: TGCGCCAGCAGCCGCGGCGCCTTAGAGTTCGGGGATAATTCACCCCTCCACTTT.

V is TRBV11-2 and J is TRBJ1-5; TRBD1 matches 8 bases. CDR1 and CDR2 from the germline V gene are SGHAT and FQNNGV. This CDR3 region has 17 residues. The V and J ends lost 6 bases and 2 bases, in that order; junction bases with no gene match: 12. CDR3 amino acids: CASRPRTGTGRNQPQHF. The CDR3 DNA reads TGTGCCAGCAGGCCTCGGACAGGGACGGGCCGCAATCAGCCCCAGCATTTT.

The chain couples TRBV6-6 to TRBJ1-2; 10 nucleotides match TRBD1. V shed 4 bases, J shed 5 bases, and the junction held 7 bases outside the gene matches. CDR3 length: 15 amino acids. Germline-derived CDR1 and CDR2 are MNHNY and SVGAGI (reference sequence). CDR3 DNA sequence: TGTGCCAGCAGTTCCGGGACAGGGGTGCCTTATGGCTACACCTTC. It yields the protein CASSSGTGVPYGYTF.

The chain has TRBV9 and TRBJ1-5; D unresolved. The CDR3 length is 15 residues. Germline-derived CDR1 and CDR2 are SGDLS and YYNGEE. Trimming pared 0 bases from V and 5 bases from J, leaving 12 bases between. The CDR3 loop reads CASSVGPGEDQPQHF. DNA for the CDR3: TGTGCCAGCAGCGTAGGTCCCGGGGAAGATCAGCCCCAGCATTTT.

This chain links TRBV5-1 with TRBJ2-7; D perhaps matches TRBD1 (6 bases). The V gene's germline CDR1 is SGHRS and CDR2 YFSETQ. This CDR3 contains 14 residues. V dropped 3 bases and J dropped 2 bases, with 12 bases sitting between them. The CDR3 sequence: CASSSGQITYEQYF. The CDR3 DNA sequence: TGCGCCAGCAGCTCCGGACAGATAACCTACGAGCAGTACTTC.

The genes are TRBV18 and TRBJ2-5; D may be TRBD1 (5 bases). Looked up from germline, CDR1 is KGHSH and CDR2 is LQKENI. This CDR3 region has 17 residues. Trimming removed 2 bases at V and 10 bases at J, with 26 bases between. The CDR3 DNA reads TGTGCCAGCTCACCAAGCACGACAGTGGGGTCCCAAATGGGCCAGTACTTC. Translated, it gives CASSPSTTVGSQMGQYF. The variable domain in full, completed from reference TRBV18 and TRBJ2-5, reads NAGVMQNPRHLVRRRGQEARLRCSPMKGHSHVYWYRQLPEEGLKFMVYLQKENIIDESGMPKERFSAEFPKEGPSILRIQQVVRGDSAAYFCASSPSTTVGSQMGQYFGPGTRLLVL.

This chain uses TRBV7-2 with TRBJ1-6, with 10 bases identical to TRBD1. V was pared by 5 bases and J by 9 bases, with 4 bases of the junction left unmatched. This CDR3 has 14 amino acids. Per the germline V gene, CDR1 is SGHTA and CDR2 is FQGNSA. CDR3 nucleotides: TGTGCCAGCAGCGGAAGGACAGGGGGTTCACCCCTCCACTTT. It specifies CASSGRTGGSPLHF. The full variable domain, in which reference TRBV7-2 and TRBJ1-6 provide the parts outside the CDR3, is GAGVSQSPSNKVTEKGKDVELRCDPISGHTALYWYRQSLGQGLEFLIYFQGNSAPDKSGLPSDRFSAERTGGSVSTLTIQRTQQEDSAVYLCASSGRTGGSPLHFGNGTRLTVT.

The chain has TRBV6-5 and TRBJ2-7; TRBD2 might be the D (6 bases). This CDR3 region has 11 residues. Germline assignment: CDR1 MNHEY and CDR2 SVGAGI. The ends were cut back, 9 bases at V and 6 bases at J, with 12 bases in the middle. As DNA, the CDR3 is TGTGCCAGTTCCAACGGGGGCGAGCAGTACTTC. It codes for CASSNGGEQYF.

V is TRBV28 and J is TRBJ1-2, with unresolved D. The CDR3 is 13 amino acids. Trimming removed 3 bases from V and 8 bases from J, with 13 bases in between. The V gene's germline CDR1 is MDHEN and CDR2 SYDVKM. The CDR3 loop is CASSFEVLRGYTF. CDR3 nucleotides: TGTGCCAGCAGTTTTGAGGTTTTGAGGGGCTACACCTTC.

In this sample, this clone turned up once. The chain recombines TRBV19 with TRBJ1-3; perhaps TRBD1 as D (6 bases). Germline values: CDR1 LNHDA, CDR2 SQIVND (reference sequence). This CDR3 comprises 15 residues. V dropped 4 bases and J dropped 0 bases, with 10 bases sitting between them. The CDR3 sequence: CASSNLGASGNTIYF. The CDR3 nucleotides read TGTGCCAGTAGTAATCTGGGGGCCTCTGGAAACACCATATATTTT.

This clone was counted between two and nine times. The J gene is TRBJ2-7, the V gene TRBV9, with 8 bases fitting TRBD2. Unmatched junction bases numbered 11, after V lost 2 bases and J lost 1 base. This CDR3 spans 17 amino acids. Germline-derived CDR1 and CDR2 are SGDLS and YYNGEE. The CDR3 sequence: CASSVPKWREASYEQYV. In DNA form, the CDR3 reads TGTGCCAGCAGCGTCCCAAAGTGGCGGGAGGCATCCTACGAGCAGTACGTC.

The gene calls are TRBV6-6 and TRBJ1-1, with D unresolved. The CDR3 loop spans 15 amino acids. CDR1 and CDR2 (germline): MNHNY, SVGAGI (reference sequence). V was trimmed by 9 bases and J by 0 bases, leaving 17 bases between them. The DNA of the CDR3 is TGTGCCAGTCTCAAGTTCCATGCCATGAACACTGAAGCTTTCTTT. It encodes CASLKFHAMNTEAFF.

The chain carries TRBV4-3 and TRBJ2-3; perhaps TRBD2 as D (6 bases). This CDR3 region has 17 residues. The V end was cut by 1 base, the J end by 3 bases, with 17 bases between. CDR1 is LGHNA and CDR2 is YSLEER in the germline V gene. CDR3 DNA sequence: TGCGCCAGCAGCCAAGCCACACTAGCCGGTTGGACAGATACGCAGTATTTT. Its protein is CASSQATLAGWTDTQYF.

This chain connects TRBV4-3 to TRBJ2-1; a possible D gene is TRBD2 (6 bases). The CDR3 sequence is 15 residues long. V was cut by 4 bases and J by 2 bases, with 12 bases left in between. The V gene's germline CDR1 is LGHNA and CDR2 YSLEER. CDR3 coding DNA: TGCGCCAGCAGCCGAGAGCGGGCTACCTACAATGAGCAGTTCTTC. It specifies CASSRERATYNEQFF.

This chain links TRBV28 with TRBJ1-6, with D uncertain. The CDR3 totals 12 residues. The germline V gene encodes CDR1 MDHEN and CDR2 SYDVKM. V lost 3 bases, J lost 9 bases, and 6 bases lay in between. This CDR3 is CASSFSGSPLHF. CDR3 in DNA: TGTGCCAGCAGTTTTTCGGGTTCACCCCTCCACTTT.

This clone was recorded a few times. Other DNA sequences in the same sample also yield this CDR3. V gene TRBV15 combines with J gene TRBJ1-5; possible D gene TRBD1, 5 bases. The ends were cut back, 0 bases at V and 2 bases at J, with 8 bases in the middle. This CDR3 contains 15 residues. Germline V gives CDR1 LNHNV, CDR2 YYDKDF (reference sequence). The CDR3, as DNA: TGTGCCACCAGCAGAGATCCGGGGGGCAATCAGCCCCAGCATTTT. Translated, it gives CATSRDPGGNQPQHF. Full variable domain (outside the CDR3, taken from reference TRBV15 and TRBJ1-5): DAMVIQNPRYQVTQFGKPVTLSCSQTLNHNVMYWYQQKSSQAPKLLFHYYDKDFNNEADTPDNFQSRRPNTSFCFLDIRSPGLGDTAMYLCATSRDPGGNQPQHFGDGTRLSIL.

The genes are TRBV7-9 and TRBJ1-3; D is uncertain. V was cut by 0 bases and J by 8 bases, with 11 bases left in between. The CDR3 has 14 residues. Germline V gives CDR1 SEHNR, CDR2 FQNEAQ (reference sequence). CDR3 amino acids: CASSLARRVDTIYF. The CDR3, as DNA: TGTGCCAGCAGCTTAGCGAGGAGGGTGGACACCATATATTTT.

The chain is built from TRBV6-5 and TRBJ2-4; 8 positions match TRBD1. Germline-derived CDR1 and CDR2 are MNHEY and SVGAGI. J lost 8 bases, V lost 6 bases, and 6 bases had no gene match. The CDR3 length is 13 residues. CDR3 protein: CASSVGQGDIQYF. The CDR3 nucleotides are TGTGCCAGCAGCGTCGGACAGGGTGACATTCAGTACTTC.

This chain joins TRBV6-1 and TRBJ1-5; D perhaps matches TRBD1 (6 bases). The CDR3 is 18 residues long. V was shortened by 2 bases and J by 2 bases, with 19 bases between the two germline ends. Germline V lookup: CDR1 MNHNS, CDR2 SASEGT. The CDR3 loop reads CASSELGRGSFGNQPQHF. In nucleotides, the CDR3 is TGTGCCAGCAGTGAACTGGGCAGGGGAAGTTTTGGCAATCAGCCCCAGCATTTT.

The chain carries TRBV4-3 and TRBJ2-3, with D possibly TRBD2 on 6 matching bases. Trimming shortened V by 5 bases and J by 3 bases, and 18 bases separated the two germline ends. The CDR3 length is 16 residues. Germline lookup yields CDR1 LGHNA and CDR2 YSLEER. CDR3 nucleotides: TGCGCCAGCAGCAAAAGCCGGGACTTCGGTACAGATACGCAGTATTTT. It yields the protein CASSKSRDFGTDTQYF.

The chain recombines TRBV28 with TRBJ1-2, with 8 bases that match TRBD1. Germline V gene lookup returns CDR1 MDHEN and CDR2 SYDVKM. The CDR3 length is 15 residues. Trimming took 7 bases from V and 8 from J; bases not matched to a gene: 15. CDR3 sequence reads: CASTLGQGTYVGYTF. CDR3 in DNA: TGTGCCAGCACCCTTGGACAGGGAACCTATGTCGGCTACACCTTC.